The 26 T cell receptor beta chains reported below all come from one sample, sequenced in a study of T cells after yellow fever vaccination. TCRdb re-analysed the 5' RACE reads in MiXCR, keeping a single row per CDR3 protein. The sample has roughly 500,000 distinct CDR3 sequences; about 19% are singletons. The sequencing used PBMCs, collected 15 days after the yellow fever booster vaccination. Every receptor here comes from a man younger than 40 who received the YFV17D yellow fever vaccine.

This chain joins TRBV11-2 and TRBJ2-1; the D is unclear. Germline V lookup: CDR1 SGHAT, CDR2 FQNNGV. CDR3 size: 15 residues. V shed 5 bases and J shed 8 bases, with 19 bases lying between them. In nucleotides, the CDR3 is TGTGCCAGCAGCCCTTTGGTTAGGAGAATCTATGAGCAGTTCTTC. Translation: CASSPLVRRIYEQFF.

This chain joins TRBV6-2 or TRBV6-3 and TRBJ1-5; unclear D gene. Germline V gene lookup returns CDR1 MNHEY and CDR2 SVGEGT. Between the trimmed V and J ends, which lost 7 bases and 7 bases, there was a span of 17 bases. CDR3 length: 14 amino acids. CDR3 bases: TGTGCCAGCACCCAGGACGGGGTCGGGCAGCCCCAGCATTTT. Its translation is CASTQDGVGQPQHF.

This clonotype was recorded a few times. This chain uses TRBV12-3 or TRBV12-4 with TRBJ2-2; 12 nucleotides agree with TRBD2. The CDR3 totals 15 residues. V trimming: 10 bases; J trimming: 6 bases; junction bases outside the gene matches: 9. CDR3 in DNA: TGTGCCACCCGAGCTAGCGGGAGGGCCCCCGGGGAGCTGTTTTTT. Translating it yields CATRASGRAPGELFF.

CDR3 coding DNA: TGTGCCTGGAGCAGGGGCAATCAGCCCCAGCATTTT. Its translation is CAWSRGNQPQHF. The chain has TRBV30 and TRBJ1-5; D might be TRBD1 (5 bases). The CDR3 sequence is 12 residues long. V lost 3 bases to trimming and J lost 2 bases, with 5 bases between them. From germline, CDR1 is GTSNPN and CDR2 SVGIG (reference sequence). The entire variable domain, with the rest obtained from reference TRBV30 and TRBJ1-5, is as follows: SQTIHQWPATLVQPVGSPLSLECTVEGTSNPNLYWYRQAAGRGLQLLFYSVGIGQISSEVPQNLSASRPQDRQFILSSKKLLLSDSGFYLCAWSRGNQPQHFGDGTRLSIL.

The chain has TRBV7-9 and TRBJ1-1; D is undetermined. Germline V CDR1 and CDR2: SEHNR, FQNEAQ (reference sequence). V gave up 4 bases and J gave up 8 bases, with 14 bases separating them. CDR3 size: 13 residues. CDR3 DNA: TGTGCCAGCAGCTCCGGTCGGGGAGCCGAAGCTTTCTTT. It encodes CASSSGRGAEAFF.

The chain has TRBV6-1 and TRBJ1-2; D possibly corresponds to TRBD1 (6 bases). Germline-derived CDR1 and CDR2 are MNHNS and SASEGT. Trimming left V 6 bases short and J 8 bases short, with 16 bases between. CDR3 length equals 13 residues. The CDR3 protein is CASRPGGGGGYTF. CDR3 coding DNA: TGTGCCAGCAGACCCGGGGGGGGCGGCGGCTACACCTTC.

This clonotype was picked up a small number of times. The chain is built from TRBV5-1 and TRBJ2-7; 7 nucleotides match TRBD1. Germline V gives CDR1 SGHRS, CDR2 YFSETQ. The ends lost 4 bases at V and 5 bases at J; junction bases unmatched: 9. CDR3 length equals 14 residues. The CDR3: CASSGGQKFDEQYF. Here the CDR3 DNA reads TGCGCCAGCAGCGGGGGACAGAAGTTCGACGAGCAGTACTTC.

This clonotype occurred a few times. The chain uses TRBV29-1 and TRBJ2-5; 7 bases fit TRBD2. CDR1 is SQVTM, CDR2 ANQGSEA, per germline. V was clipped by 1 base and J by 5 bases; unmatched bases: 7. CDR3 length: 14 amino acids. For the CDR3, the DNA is TGCAGCGTTGAAGTGGTAGCGGGCTGGGAGACCCAGTACTTC. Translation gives CSVEVVAGWETQYF.

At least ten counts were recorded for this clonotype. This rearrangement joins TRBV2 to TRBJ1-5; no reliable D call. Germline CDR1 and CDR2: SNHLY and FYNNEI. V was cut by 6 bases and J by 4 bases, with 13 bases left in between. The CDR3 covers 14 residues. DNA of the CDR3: TGTGCCAGCAGGGGCTGGTGGACGAATCAGCCCCAGCATTTT. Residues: CASRGWWTNQPQHF.

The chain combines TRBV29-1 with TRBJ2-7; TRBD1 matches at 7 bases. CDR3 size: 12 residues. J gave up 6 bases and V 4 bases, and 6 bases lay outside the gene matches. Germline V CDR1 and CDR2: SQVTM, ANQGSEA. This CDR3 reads CSVASGTAEQYF. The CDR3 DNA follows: TGCAGCGTTGCCTCCGGGACAGCCGAGCAGTACTTC.

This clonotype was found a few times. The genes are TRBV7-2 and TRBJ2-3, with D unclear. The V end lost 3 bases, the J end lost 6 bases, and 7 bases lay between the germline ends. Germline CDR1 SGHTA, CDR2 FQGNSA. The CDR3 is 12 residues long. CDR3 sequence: CASSFYRDTQYF. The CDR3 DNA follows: TGTGCCAGCAGCTTTTACCGGGATACGCAGTATTTT.

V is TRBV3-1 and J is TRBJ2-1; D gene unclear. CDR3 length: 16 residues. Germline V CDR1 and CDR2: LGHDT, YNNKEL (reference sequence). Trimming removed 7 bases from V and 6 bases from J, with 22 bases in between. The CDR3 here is CASTSLKITDPNEQFF. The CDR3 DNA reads TGTGCCAGCACCTCTTTGAAGATCACCGATCCCAATGAGCAGTTCTTC.

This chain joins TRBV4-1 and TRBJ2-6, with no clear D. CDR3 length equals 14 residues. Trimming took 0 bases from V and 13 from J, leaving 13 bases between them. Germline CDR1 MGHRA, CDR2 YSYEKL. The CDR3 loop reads CASSQDSLLRVLTF. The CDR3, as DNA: TGCGCCAGCAGCCAAGATTCCTTGTTGAGGGTCCTGACTTTC.

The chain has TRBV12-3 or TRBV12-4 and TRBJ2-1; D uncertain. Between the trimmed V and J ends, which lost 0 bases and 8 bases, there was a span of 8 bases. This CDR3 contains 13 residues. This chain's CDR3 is CASSLAQIDEQFF. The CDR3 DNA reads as TGTGCCAGCAGTTTAGCGCAGATTGATGAGCAGTTCTTC.

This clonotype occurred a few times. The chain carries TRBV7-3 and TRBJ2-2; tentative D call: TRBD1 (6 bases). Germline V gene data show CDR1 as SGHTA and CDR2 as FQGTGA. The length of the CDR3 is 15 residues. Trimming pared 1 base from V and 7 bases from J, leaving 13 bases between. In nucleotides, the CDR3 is TGTGCCAGCAGCTTAATAGCCCAGGGGAACGGGGAGCTGTTTTTT. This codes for CASSLIAQGNGELFF.

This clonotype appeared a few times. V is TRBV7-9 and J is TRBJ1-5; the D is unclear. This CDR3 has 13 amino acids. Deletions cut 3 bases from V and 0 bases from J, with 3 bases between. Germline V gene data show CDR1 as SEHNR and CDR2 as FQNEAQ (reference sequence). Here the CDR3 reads CASSFNSNQPQHF. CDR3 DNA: TGTGCCAGCAGCTTTAATAGCAATCAGCCCCAGCATTTT.

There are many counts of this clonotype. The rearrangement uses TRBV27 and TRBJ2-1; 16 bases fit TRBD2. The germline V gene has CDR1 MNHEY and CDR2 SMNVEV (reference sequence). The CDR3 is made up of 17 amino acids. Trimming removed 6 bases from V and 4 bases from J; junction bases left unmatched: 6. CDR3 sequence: CASRGLAGGKGYNEQFF. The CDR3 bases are TGTGCCAGCAGGGGACTAGCGGGAGGGAAGGGTTACAATGAGCAGTTCTTC.

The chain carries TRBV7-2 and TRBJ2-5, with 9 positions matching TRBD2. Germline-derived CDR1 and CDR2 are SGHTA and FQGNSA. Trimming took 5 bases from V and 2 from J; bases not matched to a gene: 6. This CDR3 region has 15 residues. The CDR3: CASSARTSVQETQYF. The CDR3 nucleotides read TGTGCCAGCAGCGCTCGGACTAGCGTTCAAGAGACCCAGTACTTC.

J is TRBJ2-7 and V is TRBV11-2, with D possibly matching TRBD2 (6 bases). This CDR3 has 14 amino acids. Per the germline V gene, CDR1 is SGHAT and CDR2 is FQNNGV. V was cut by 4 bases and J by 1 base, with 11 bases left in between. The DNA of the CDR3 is TGTGCCAGCAGCTCCTTAGCGGCGTCCTACGAGCAGTACTTC. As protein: CASSSLAASYEQYF.

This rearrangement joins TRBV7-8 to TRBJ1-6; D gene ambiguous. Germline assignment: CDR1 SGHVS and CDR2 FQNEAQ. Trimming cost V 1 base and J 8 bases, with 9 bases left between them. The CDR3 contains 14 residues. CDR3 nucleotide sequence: TGTGCCAGCAGCTTAGGGTCCGGTGATTCACCCCTCCACTTT. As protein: CASSLGSGDSPLHF.

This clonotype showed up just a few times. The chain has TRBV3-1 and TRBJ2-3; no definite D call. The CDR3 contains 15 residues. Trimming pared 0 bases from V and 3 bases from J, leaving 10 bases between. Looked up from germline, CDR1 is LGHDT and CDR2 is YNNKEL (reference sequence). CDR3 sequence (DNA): TGTGCCAGCAGCCAAGAGGCCGCGAGGACAGATACGCAGTATTTT. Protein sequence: CASSQEAARTDTQYF.

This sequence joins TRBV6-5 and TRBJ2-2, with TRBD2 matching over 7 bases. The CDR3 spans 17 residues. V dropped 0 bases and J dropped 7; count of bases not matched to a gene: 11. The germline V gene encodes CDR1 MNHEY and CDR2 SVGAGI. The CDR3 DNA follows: TGTGCCAGCAGTTACTCGGGGAGGGCTCAACGGGGCGGGGAGCTGTTTTTT. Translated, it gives CASSYSGRAQRGGELFF.

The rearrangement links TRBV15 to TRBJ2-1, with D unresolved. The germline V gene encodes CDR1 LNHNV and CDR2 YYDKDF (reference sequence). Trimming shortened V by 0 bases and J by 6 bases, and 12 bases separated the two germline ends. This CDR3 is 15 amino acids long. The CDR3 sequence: CATSRESLASNEQFF. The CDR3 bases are TGTGCCACCAGCAGAGAATCCCTGGCTAGCAATGAGCAGTTCTTC.

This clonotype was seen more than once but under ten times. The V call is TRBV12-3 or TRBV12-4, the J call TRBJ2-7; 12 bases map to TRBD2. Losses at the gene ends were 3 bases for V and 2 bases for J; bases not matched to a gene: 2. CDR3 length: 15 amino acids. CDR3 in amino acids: CASSFLAGGPYEQYF. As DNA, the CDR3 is TGTGCCAGCAGTTTTCTAGCGGGAGGGCCCTACGAGCAGTACTTC.

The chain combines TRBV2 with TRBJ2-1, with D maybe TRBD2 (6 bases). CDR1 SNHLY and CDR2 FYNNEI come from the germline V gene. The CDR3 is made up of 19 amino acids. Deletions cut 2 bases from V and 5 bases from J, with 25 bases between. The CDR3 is CASSESVVAGWAGDNEQFF. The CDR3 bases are TGTGCCAGCAGTGAAAGTGTGGTGGCGGGATGGGCCGGCGACAATGAGCAGTTCTTC.

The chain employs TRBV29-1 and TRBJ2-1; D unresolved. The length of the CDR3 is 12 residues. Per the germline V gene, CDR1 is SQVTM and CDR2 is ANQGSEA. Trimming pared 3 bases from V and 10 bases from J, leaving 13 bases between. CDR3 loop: CSVDSVVEEQFF. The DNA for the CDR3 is TGCAGCGTTGATTCAGTGGTGGAGGAGCAGTTCTTC.